A selection of T cell receptor beta chains follows, all from one sample in a study of breast tumors, draining lymph nodes, adjacent tissues. TCRdb called the multiplex PCR reads again in MiXCR, with one record for every CDR3 protein. Of around 140,000 distinct CDR3 sequences listed, under 25% are singletons. Sequences were obtained from axillary lymph node tissue. Receptors were obtained from a female donor with breast cancer. Some clones in this sample may be carry-over from other donors' samples. CDR3s leave out the opening cysteine and the closing phenylalanine or tryptophan. Fields, in order: V gene, J gene, CDR3 protein.

TRBV11-2	TRBJ2-7	ASSLGGQTKAYEQY
TRBV20-1	TRBJ1-5	SARDRGTANRPQH
TRBV12-3/TRBV12-4	TRBJ1-6	ASSLDDRDNSPLH
TRBV11-3	TRBJ2-2	ASSFGLNTGELF
TRBV6-2/TRBV6-3	TRBJ2-7	ASSSSFSGRVREQY
TRBV6-1	TRBJ1-5	ASSRPGTGGGQPQH
TRBV10-2	TRBJ1-4	ASSRGGEKLF
TRBV7-2	TRBJ2-7	ASKKGASGTYEQY
TRBV11-3	TRBJ2-3	ASSSGTSGLVTQY
TRBV15	TRBJ1-2	ATSRDREENYGYT
TRBV3-1	TRBJ2-7	ASSQEPHPRTYEQY
TRBV27	TRBJ2-7	ASRQGSGPYEQY
TRBV18	TRBJ2-1	ASSPPSTSGVSYNEQF
TRBV9	TRBJ2-1	ASSVTSDSPHEQF
TRBV5-1	TRBJ2-3	ASSLAFSGSSGDTQY
TRBV11-3	TRBJ1-4	ASSRTGTTEKLF
TRBV24-1	TRBJ1-4	ATSDPGTDEKLF
TRBV7-2	TRBJ2-3	ASRVTGHPTDTQY
TRBV5-4	TRBJ2-2	ASSHGLAGGNTGELF
TRBV19	TRBJ2-7	ASSNLDRGYEQY
TRBV4-2	TRBJ1-3	ASSQDPGTGFLNSGNTIY
TRBV28	TRBJ2-1	ASSLSGLADNNEQF
TRBV7-2	TRBJ2-7	ASSFRLGEQY
TRBV20-1	TRBJ2-2	SASGDYANTGELF
TRBV27	TRBJ1-5	ASSSRTGVQPQH
TRBV27	TRBJ2-1	ASSRERGTNEQF
TRBV6-6	TRBJ2-1	ASNWNPGGPYNEQF
TRBV24-1	TRBJ2-3	ATSDRRDTQY
TRBV6-5	TRBJ2-7	ASRGGAIYEQY
TRBV25-1	TRBJ2-1	ASVQDVPAEQF
TRBV19	TRBJ2-3	ASSWGGLDTDTQY
TRBV18	TRBJ2-1	ASSPGLRNEQF
TRBV30	TRBJ2-3	AWSGGMRPTQY
TRBV6-2/TRBV6-3	TRBJ2-1	ASRKSGRGGEEQF
TRBV6-1	TRBJ2-3	ASSGLTGTDTQY
TRBV28	TRBJ2-7	ASSLNRAGEQY
TRBV7-3	TRBJ2-1	ASSLRGGVGNEQF
TRBV5-8	TRBJ1-5	ASSLRGNQPQH
TRBV3-1	TRBJ2-7	ARSPRGLFHEQY
TRBV12-3/TRBV12-4	TRBJ2-2	ASSAQGTGANGELF
TRBV18	TRBJ1-2	ASSPPVTGYGYA
TRBV20-1	TRBJ2-1	SATIVGTSGNREF
TRBV12-3/TRBV12-4	TRBJ2-3	ASSPSGGTDTQC
TRBV5-1	TRBJ2-2	ASSLGGQNTGELF
TRBV5-6	TRBJ2-7	ASSESGTGYQEQY